Below are 19 T cell receptor beta chains sequenced from a single sample in a study of T cells in Graves' hyperthyroidism and ophthalmopathy. RNA transcripts were the template for amplifying TCR beta CDR3 regions. The HTBI primer set was used in a first-round RT-PCR of the TCR CDR3. Each CDR3 protein is one row after TCRdb ran MiXCR on the multiplex PCR reads. This table has 500,000 to 600,000 distinct CDR3 sequences, about 20% appearing once. Sequencing input: blood. The source is a man between 40 and 49 years old with Graves' ophthalmopathy.

Only a few counts were recorded for this clonotype. The chain employs TRBV29-1 and TRBJ2-1; 9 bases map to TRBD2. The CDR3 consists of 12 residues. Per the germline V gene, CDR1 is SQVTM and CDR2 is ANQGSEA. V gave up 6 bases and J gave up 12 bases; unmatched junction bases: 9. This CDR3 is CSVGSGGLRQFF. DNA of the CDR3: TGCAGCGTGGGAAGCGGGGGGTTAAGGCAGTTCTTC.

This clonotype was seen a handful of times. For the CDR3, the DNA is TGTGCCAGCAGTGGGGCGGGGCAGGGAAGGGGAGGGAGGGCCTACAATGAGCAGTTCTTC. Its translation: CASSGAGQGRGGRAYNEQFF. V gene TRBV3-1 combines with J gene TRBJ2-1; TRBD2 matches 7 bases. CDR1 LGHDT and CDR2 YNNKEL come from the germline V gene (reference sequence). CDR3 length: 20 amino acids. V shed 6 bases and J 2 bases; nucleotides not matched to a gene: 22.

The genes are TRBV5-4 and TRBJ2-2, with TRBD1 as a possible D gene (5 bases). The V gene lost 6 bases and the J gene lost 1 base, with 10 bases spanning the gap. Per germline, CDR1 SGHNT and CDR2 YYREEE (reference sequence). This CDR3 comprises 14 residues. The DNA of the CDR3 is TGTGCCAGCACCCTCGGACAGAACACCGGGGAGCTGTTTTTT. Residues: CASTLGQNTGELFF.

The V call is TRBV10-1, the J call TRBJ1-6; TRBD1 aligns across 9 bases. J gave up 1 base and V 6 bases, and 4 bases lay outside the gene matches. From germline, CDR1 is WNHNN and CDR2 SYGVQD (reference sequence). The CDR3 extends over 16 amino acids. CDR3 in amino acids: CASRADRGSYNSPLHF. The CDR3 DNA reads TGCGCCAGCAGAGCGGACAGGGGATCCTATAATTCACCCCTCCACTTT.

In this sample, this clonotype turned up many times. The V call is TRBV30, the J call TRBJ1-1; D might be TRBD1 (5 bases). V dropped 0 bases and J dropped 1 base, with 9 bases sitting between them. CDR1 is GTSNPN, CDR2 SVGIG, per germline (reference sequence). The CDR3 consists of 14 residues. CDR3 region: CAWSVAGGNTEAFF. CDR3 nucleotide sequence: TGTGCCTGGAGTGTAGCGGGGGGGAACACTGAAGCTTTCTTT.

In this sample, this clonotype turned up a few times. V and J are TRBV27 and TRBJ1-5; D is possibly TRBD1 (5 bases). The germline V gene encodes CDR1 MNHEY and CDR2 SMNVEV (reference sequence). V was cut by 0 bases and J by 1 base, with 10 bases left in between. This CDR3 spans 16 amino acids. The CDR3 coding sequence is TGTGCCAGCAGTTTATCGCCCCCAGGGAGCAATCAGCCCCAGCATTTT. Translation gives CASSLSPPGSNQPQHF.

The V gene is TRBV5-1, the J gene TRBJ2-3, with TRBD2 matching over 8 bases. Germline loops: CDR1 SGHRS, CDR2 YFSETQ. The CDR3 covers 17 residues. Trimming cost V 4 bases and J 2 bases; bases outside gene matches: 12. The CDR3 region has the DNA TGCGCCAGCAGCGCGGATTGGGCGGGAGGCATCACAGATACGCAGTATTTT. Translation gives CASSADWAGGITDTQYF. Based on the CDR3 plus reference TRBV5-1 and TRBJ2-3, the full variable domain is KAGVTQTPRYLIKTRGQQVTLSCSPISGHRSVSWYQQTPGQGLQFLFEYFSETQRNKGNFPGRFSGRQFSNSRSEMNVSTLELGDSALYLCASSADWAGGITDTQYFGPGTRLTVL.

This clonotype turned up a few times. Here the CDR3 DNA reads TGTGCCAGCAGCCTAAACACGGCTAGCGGGGGAAAGGATACGCAGTATTTT. Protein: CASSLNTASGGKDTQYF. This chain joins TRBV9 and TRBJ2-3; 10 positions match TRBD2. The germline gives CDR1 SGDLS, CDR2 YYNGEE. With 4 bases clipped from V and 6 bases from J, the junction kept 14 bases outside the gene matches. This CDR3 has 17 amino acids.

This clonotype was seen a few times. The chain combines TRBV20-1 with TRBJ2-5; 15 bases are a match to TRBD2. Per the germline V gene, CDR1 is DFQATT and CDR2 is SNEGSKA (reference sequence). Trimming cost V 0 bases and J 2 bases; bases outside gene matches: 7. The CDR3 has 18 residues. The CDR3 region has the DNA TGCAGTGCTAGAGATAAGGGACTAGCGGGAGGTCCACAAGAGACCCAGTACTTC. This gives the protein CSARDKGLAGGPQETQYF.

This chain links TRBV20-1 with TRBJ1-1; 7 bases map to TRBD1. Germline V CDR1 and CDR2: DFQATT, SNEGSKA (reference sequence). This CDR3 spans 15 amino acids. V was clipped by 1 base and J by 7 bases; unmatched bases: 12. This chain's CDR3 is CSARVSGGGIGEAFF. The CDR3 region has the DNA TGCAGTGCTAGAGTGTCAGGGGGGGGGATAGGTGAAGCTTTCTTT.

This clonotype was counted many times. The chain has TRBV9 and TRBJ2-3; no clear D gene. CDR3 length: 17 residues. Germline values: CDR1 SGDLS, CDR2 YYNGEE. The V and J ends lost 0 bases and 4 bases respectively, with 18 bases between them. CDR3 protein: CASSVVHRLSAADTQYF. DNA for the CDR3: TGTGCCAGCAGCGTAGTTCACCGGCTCTCCGCGGCAGATACGCAGTATTTT.

V and J are TRBV20-1 and TRBJ1-2, with D uncertain. Germline assignment: CDR1 DFQATT and CDR2 SNEGSKA (reference sequence). The CDR3 runs 11 residues. The V gene lost 2 bases and the J gene lost 7 bases, with 8 bases spanning the gap. The CDR3 region has the DNA TGCAGTGCTAGATATGGGCCTGGCTACACCTTC. Translation gives CSARYGPGYTF.

The rearrangement uses TRBV28 and TRBJ2-7, with 10 bases matching TRBD2. Germline lookup yields CDR1 MDHEN and CDR2 SYDVKM. CDR3 length: 13 amino acids. Unmatched junction bases numbered 2, after V lost 8 bases and J lost 1 base. The CDR3 loop is CASVLAGSYEQYF. The CDR3 coding sequence is TGTGCCAGCGTACTAGCGGGGTCCTACGAGCAGTACTTC. Full variable domain (rest looked up from reference TRBV28 and TRBJ2-7): DVKVTQSSRYLVKRTGEKVFLECVQDMDHENMFWYRQDPGLGLRLIYFSYDVKMKEKGDIPEGYSVSREKKERFSLILESASTNQTSMYLCASVLAGSYEQYFGPGTRLTVT.

The V and J genes are TRBV20-1 and TRBJ2-3, with a possible D match to TRBD2 (7 bases). The CDR3 consists of 15 residues. From germline, CDR1 is DFQATT and CDR2 SNEGSKA (reference sequence). V was trimmed by 5 bases and J by 2 bases, leaving 17 bases between them. The CDR3 DNA reads as TGCAGTGCTTCTACCTGGGCGGGGGCCACAGATACGCAGTATTTT. It encodes CSASTWAGATDTQYF.

This clonotype occurred many times. The chain links TRBV7-8 to TRBJ1-1, with a weak D call TRBD1 (6 bases). CDR1 is SGHVS, CDR2 FQNEAQ, per germline. The V gene lost 0 bases and the J gene lost 0 bases, with 11 bases spanning the gap. The CDR3 length is 16 residues. The CDR3 protein is CASSLARGRVNTEAFF. The CDR3 DNA sequence: TGTGCCAGCAGCTTAGCCAGGGGAAGGGTGAACACTGAAGCTTTCTTT.

This clonotype was seen at least ten times. This chain connects TRBV6-1 to TRBJ2-5; D is undetermined. The CDR3 runs to 13 residues. The V and J ends lost 2 bases and 7 bases respectively, with 11 bases between them. Per germline, CDR1 MNHNS and CDR2 SASEGT. The CDR3 region is CASSEWEEGTQYF. CDR3 bases: TGTGCCAGCAGTGAATGGGAAGAAGGGACCCAGTACTTC.

The chain carries TRBV9 and TRBJ1-4, with D hard to call. CDR1 and CDR2 (germline): SGDLS, YYNGEE. V lost 1 base to trimming and J lost 5 bases, with 6 bases between them. The CDR3 runs to 13 residues. CDR3 DNA: TGTGCCAGCAGCGTATCCCAGAATGAAAAACTGTTTTTT. It specifies CASSVSQNEKLFF. The whole variable domain, remainder taken from reference TRBV9 and TRBJ1-4, is DSGVTQTPKHLITATGQRVTLRCSPRSGDLSVYWYQQSLDQGLQFLIQYYNGEERAKGNILERFSAQQFPDLHSELNLSSLELGDSALYFCASSVSQNEKLFFGSGTQLSVL.

This sequence joins TRBV20-1 and TRBJ2-1; 9 bases fit TRBD1. CDR3 length: 16 amino acids. The V segment lost 2 bases and the J segment 9 bases; nucleotides outside the gene matches: 14. Germline assignment: CDR1 DFQATT and CDR2 SNEGSKA (reference sequence). The CDR3 region is CSARRPGQGRRSEQFF. The CDR3 nucleotides read TGCAGTGCTAGACGCCCGGGACAGGGCAGGAGGAGTGAGCAGTTCTTC.

This clonotype occurred a few times. The chain is built from TRBV6-2 or TRBV6-3 and TRBJ2-7; 10 bases match TRBD1. CDR1 is MNHEY and CDR2 is SVGEGT in the germline V gene. There are 15 residues in the CDR3. With 5 bases clipped from V and 4 bases from J, the junction kept 8 bases outside the gene matches. The CDR3 DNA is TGTGCCAGCAGTGCCCGGGGACAGGGGAGGTACGAGCAGTACTTC. This sequence encodes CASSARGQGRYEQYF.